Listed below are T cell receptor beta chains from one sample, sequenced in a study of radiation and T cells in renal cell carcinoma. Produced via immunoSEQ multiplex PCR; TCRdb's table is partial and in-frame only. The sample lists 150,000 to 200,000 clones, about 87% occurring once. Here the sequenced sample was blood, taken from a patient whose treatment included radiotherapy and nephrectomy. The receptors were sampled from a woman aged 50 to 60 with renal cell carcinoma. The CDR3 runs from the conserved cysteine through the conserved F or W. The D gene is left open where the match is weak. Rows may omit the clone size; those that give it use once, few, many or a size class.

j_gene,abundance,d_gene,v_gene,CDR3aa,CDR3nt
TRBJ1-4,.,.,TRBV9,CASSVHTADNEKLFF,TGTGCCAGCAGCGTACATACCGCCGATAATGAAAAACTGTTTTTT
TRBJ2-3,.,.,TRBV5-1,CASSWRRMGTDTQYF,TGCGCCAGCAGCTGGAGAAGGATGGGCACAGATACGCAGTATTTT
TRBJ1-1,.,.,TRBV7-2,CASSTTVLNTEAFF,TGTGCCAGCAGCACGACAGTATTGAACACTGAAGCTTTCTTT
TRBJ1-2,.,.,TRBV29-1,CSVAKANGYGYTF,TGCAGCGTGGCCAAGGCGAATGGCTATGGCTACACCTTC
TRBJ2-7,.,.,TRBV5-8,CASSRDSGVGYEQYF,TGTGCCAGCAGCAGAGACTCAGGGGTGGGTTACGAGCAGTACTTC
TRBJ1-2,.,.,TRBV2,CASSLRGVGYTF,TGTGCCAGCAGTCTTCGGGGAGTTGGCTACACCTTC
TRBJ2-1,.,TRBD2,TRBV7-2,CASKLAGGQGEQFF,TGTGCCAGCAAACTAGCGGGGGGGCAAGGTGAGCAGTTCTTC
TRBJ1-5,.,TRBD1,TRBV5-1,CASSLGSTGDSQPQHF,TGCGCCAGCAGCTTGGGATCTACAGGGGATAGTCAGCCCCAGCATTTT
TRBJ2-2,.,TRBD2,TRBV7-9,CASSRGLAVANTGELFF,TGTGCCAGCAGCCGGGGACTAGCGGTCGCGAACACCGGGGAGCTGTTTTTT
TRBJ2-7,.,TRBD1,TRBV5-1,CASTTGVAPYEQYF,TGCGCCAGTACTACAGGGGTAGCGCCCTACGAGCAGTACTTC
TRBJ1-4,.,.,TRBV5-1,CASSLGGGRGTNEKLFF,TGCGCCAGCAGCCTGGGAGGAGGGCGGGGAACTAATGAAAAACTGTTTTTT
TRBJ1-2,.,.,TRBV5-6,CASSHQMKIRVRAGYTF,TGTGCCAGCAGCCACCAGATGAAGATAAGGGTTCGCGCTGGCTACACCTTC
TRBJ2-5,.,.,TRBV2,CASSEFTDQETQYF,TGTGCCAGCAGTGAATTTACGGATCAAGAGACCCAGTACTTC
TRBJ1-1,few,TRBD1,TRBV7-3,CASSLGLGQGTEAFF,TGTGCCAGCAGCTTAGGTCTGGGACAGGGGACTGAAGCTTTCTTT
TRBJ2-2,.,.,TRBV21-1,CASGLNVMGQEVGPNTGELFF,TGTGCCAGCGGACTCAACGTGATGGGACAGGAAGTTGGGCCGAACACCGGGGAGCTGTTTTTT
TRBJ1-4,.,.,TRBV5-1,CASSLAGGAGVNEKLFF,TGCGCCAGCAGCTTGGCGGGGGGAGCCGGGGTCAATGAAAAACTGTTTTTT
TRBJ1-2,few,TRBD1,TRBV6-1,CASGQAPNYGYTF,TGTGCCAGCGGACAGGCTCCTAACTATGGCTACACCTTC
TRBJ2-7,once,TRBD1,TRBV30,CAWRGTGSGTLRGQYF,TGTGCCTGGAGAGGGACAGGGTCAGGGACACTACGAGGGCAGTACTTC
TRBJ2-7,few,.,TRBV6-5,CASRRLYEQYF,TGTGCCAGCAGAAGGTTATACGAGCAGTACTTC